This TCR beta chain is from a study of human T cells and chemical hapten exposure. Study-level findings and limits: Sensitizing with DPC caused no change in TCRs above 1 in 1000 frequency.

Specified time point: patch test 2, 6 weeks after DPC sensitization. Treatment defined: therapeutic diphenylcyclopropenone sensitization with weekly scalp DPC. The drawing of blood occurred before each patch test was applied. In the study's own analysis: Samples held a median of around 100,000 TCRs, range 23,224–690,600. TCRdb analysed the RACE reads with MiXCR anew, one entry per CDR3 protein. Here the V and J calls rest on TCRdb's processing, not on the authors' analysis. The profile shows 120,000 to 150,000 distinct CDR3 sequences, 10% to 15% of them singletons. This clonotype was counted ten times or more. Its antigen remains unknown. CDR3 length: 15 residues. V was clipped by 2 bases and J by 0 bases, with 8 bases between them. CDR1 and CDR2 from the germline V gene are SGHTA and FQGNSA.

This specimen was whole blood, taken in connection with sensitization to the hapten diphenylcyclopropenone (DPC). This receptor was identified in a woman between 50 and 59 years old with alopecia areata. Some clones in this sample may be carry-over from other donors' samples. The chain employs TRBV7-2 and TRBJ2-1; D gene ambiguous. DNA of the CDR3: TGTGCCAGCAGCTTAAACGGTCCCTCCTACAATGAGCAGTTCTTC. This encodes CASSLNGPSYNEQFF. Full variable domain (remainder filled in from reference TRBV7-2 and TRBJ2-1): GAGVSQSPSNKVTEKGKDVELRCDPISGHTALYWYRQSLGQGLEFLIYFQGNSAPDKSGLPSDRFSAERTGGSVSTLTIQRTQQEDSAVYLCASSLNGPSYNEQFFGPGTRLTVL.